The T cell receptor (beta chain) described here comes from a study of blood T cell repertoires in COVID-19. Turning to the study itself: There were acute and convalescent COVID-19 samples, and they came from the United States, Italy and Spain. T cells, B-cell-depleted T cells, or PBMCs supplied cDNA or gDNA.

In the original analysis: It was from reference gene primer amplification that nucleated cell counts were estimated. Assay used: immunoSEQ multiplex PCR; TCRdb lists only in-frame clones, some missing. The D gene and trimming were derived from the DNA, and the V and J assignments and clone size from that table. The sample has 60,000 or so clones, approximately 90% seen once. The V and J ends lost 10 bases and 5 bases, in that order; junction bases with no gene match: 8. This CDR3 is 13 amino acids long. The germline V gene encodes CDR1 LNHDA and CDR2 SQIVND (reference sequence). The receptor was isolated from a human donor with acute or convalescent COVID-19. The donor label of this sample is uncertain. The sequenced material came from peripheral blood. The chain is built from TRBV19 and TRBJ2-1, with 7 positions matching TRBD1. The CDR3 sequence: CATRGTADNEQFF. The CDR3 DNA reads TGTGCCACCCGAGGGACAGCAGACAATGAGCAGTTCTTC.